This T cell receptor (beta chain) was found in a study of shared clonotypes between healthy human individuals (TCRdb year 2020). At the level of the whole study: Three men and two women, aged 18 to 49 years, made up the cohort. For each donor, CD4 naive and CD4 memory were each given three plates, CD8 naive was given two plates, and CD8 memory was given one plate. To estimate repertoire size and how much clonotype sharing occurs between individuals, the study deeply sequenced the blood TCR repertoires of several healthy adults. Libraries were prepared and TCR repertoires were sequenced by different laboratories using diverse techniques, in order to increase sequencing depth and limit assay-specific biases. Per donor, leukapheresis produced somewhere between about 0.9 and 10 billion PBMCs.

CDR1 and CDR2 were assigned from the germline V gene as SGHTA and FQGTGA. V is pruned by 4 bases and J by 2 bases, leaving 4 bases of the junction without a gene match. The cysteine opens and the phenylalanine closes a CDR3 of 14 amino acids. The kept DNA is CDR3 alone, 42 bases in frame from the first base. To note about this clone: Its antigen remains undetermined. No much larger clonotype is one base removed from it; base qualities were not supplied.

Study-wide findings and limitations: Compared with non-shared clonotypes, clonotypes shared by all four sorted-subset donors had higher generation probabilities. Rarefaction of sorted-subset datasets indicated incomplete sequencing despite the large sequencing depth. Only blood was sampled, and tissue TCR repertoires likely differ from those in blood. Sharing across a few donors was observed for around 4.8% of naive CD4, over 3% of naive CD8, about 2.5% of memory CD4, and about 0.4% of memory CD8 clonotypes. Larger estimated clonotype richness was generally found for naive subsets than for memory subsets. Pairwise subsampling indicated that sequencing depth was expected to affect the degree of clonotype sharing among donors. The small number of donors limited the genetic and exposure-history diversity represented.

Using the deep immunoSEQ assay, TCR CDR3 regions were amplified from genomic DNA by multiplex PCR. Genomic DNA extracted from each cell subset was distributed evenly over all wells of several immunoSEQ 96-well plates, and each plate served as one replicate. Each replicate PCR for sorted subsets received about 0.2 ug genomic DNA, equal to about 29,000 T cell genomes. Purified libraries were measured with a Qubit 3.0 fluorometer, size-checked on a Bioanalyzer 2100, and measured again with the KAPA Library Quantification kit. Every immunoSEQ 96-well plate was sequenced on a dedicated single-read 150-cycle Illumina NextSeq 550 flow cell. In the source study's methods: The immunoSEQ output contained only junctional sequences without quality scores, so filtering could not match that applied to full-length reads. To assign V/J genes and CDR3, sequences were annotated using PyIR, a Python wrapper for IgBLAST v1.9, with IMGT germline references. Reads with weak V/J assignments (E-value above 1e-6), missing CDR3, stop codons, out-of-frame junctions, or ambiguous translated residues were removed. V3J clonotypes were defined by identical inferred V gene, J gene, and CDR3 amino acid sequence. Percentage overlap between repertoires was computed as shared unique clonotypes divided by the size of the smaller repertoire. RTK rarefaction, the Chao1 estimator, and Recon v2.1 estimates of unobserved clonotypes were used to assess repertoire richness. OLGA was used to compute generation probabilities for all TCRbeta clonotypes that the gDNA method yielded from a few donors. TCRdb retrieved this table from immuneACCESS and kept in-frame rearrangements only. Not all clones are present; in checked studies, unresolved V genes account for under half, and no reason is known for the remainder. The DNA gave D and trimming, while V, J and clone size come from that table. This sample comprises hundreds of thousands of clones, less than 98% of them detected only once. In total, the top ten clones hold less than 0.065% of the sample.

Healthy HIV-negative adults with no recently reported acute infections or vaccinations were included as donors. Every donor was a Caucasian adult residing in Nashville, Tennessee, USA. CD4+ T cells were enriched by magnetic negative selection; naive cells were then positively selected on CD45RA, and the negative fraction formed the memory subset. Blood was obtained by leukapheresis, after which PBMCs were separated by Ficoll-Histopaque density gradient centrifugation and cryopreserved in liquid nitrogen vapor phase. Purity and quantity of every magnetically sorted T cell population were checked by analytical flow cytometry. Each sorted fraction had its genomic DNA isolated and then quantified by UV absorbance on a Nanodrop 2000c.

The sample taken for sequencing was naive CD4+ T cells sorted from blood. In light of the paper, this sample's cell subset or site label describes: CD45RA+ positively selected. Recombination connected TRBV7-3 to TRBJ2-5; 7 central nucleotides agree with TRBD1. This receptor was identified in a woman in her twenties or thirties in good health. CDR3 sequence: CASSSSGQQETQYF. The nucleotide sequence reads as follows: TGTGCCAGCAGCTCCTCGGGACAGCAAGAGACCCAGTACTTC. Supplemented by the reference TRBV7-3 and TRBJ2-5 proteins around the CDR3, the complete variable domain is GAGVSQTPSNKVTEKGKYVELRCDPISGHTALYWYRQSLGQGPEFLIYFQGTGAADDSGLPNDRFFAVRPEGSVSTLKIQRTERGDSAVYLCASSSSGQQETQYFGPGTRLLVL.